The entry that follows covers one TCR beta chain sequence. What it binds is not known. Primers included in the PCR were 60 Vbeta and 13 Jbeta primers. Authors' methods: Unique TCR beta chains totaled 80 million to 100 million in a later count, with about 11 million of them shared. TCRdb's table, derived via immunoSEQ multiplex PCR, lists solely in-frame clones and lacks some. Clone size and the V and J calls come from that table; the DNA yielded D and trimming. The table has 130,000 or so clones, approximately 82% seen once. This CDR3 comprises 14 residues. Germline V gene lookup returns CDR1 SGHDT and CDR2 YYEEEE. The junction had 4 bases not matched to a gene; V was cut back by 4 bases and J by 9 bases. This entry comes from a study of cytomegalovirus exposure and HLA in healthy donors. Study-wide results and caveats: In an earlier analysis, most TCR beta V segments were productive about 87% or about 30% of the time. The study dropped some indistinguishable V segments, TRBV6-2 and TRBV6-3 among them.

Sequencing was performed on PBMCs. V and J are TRBV5-6 and TRBJ1-6; 10 nucleotides align to TRBD1. The sequence came from a middle-aged man in good health and CMV-seronegative. Here the CDR3 reads CASSADRGPSPLHF. The CDR3, as DNA: TGTGCCAGCAGCGCCGACAGGGGGCCTTCACCCCTCCACTTT.